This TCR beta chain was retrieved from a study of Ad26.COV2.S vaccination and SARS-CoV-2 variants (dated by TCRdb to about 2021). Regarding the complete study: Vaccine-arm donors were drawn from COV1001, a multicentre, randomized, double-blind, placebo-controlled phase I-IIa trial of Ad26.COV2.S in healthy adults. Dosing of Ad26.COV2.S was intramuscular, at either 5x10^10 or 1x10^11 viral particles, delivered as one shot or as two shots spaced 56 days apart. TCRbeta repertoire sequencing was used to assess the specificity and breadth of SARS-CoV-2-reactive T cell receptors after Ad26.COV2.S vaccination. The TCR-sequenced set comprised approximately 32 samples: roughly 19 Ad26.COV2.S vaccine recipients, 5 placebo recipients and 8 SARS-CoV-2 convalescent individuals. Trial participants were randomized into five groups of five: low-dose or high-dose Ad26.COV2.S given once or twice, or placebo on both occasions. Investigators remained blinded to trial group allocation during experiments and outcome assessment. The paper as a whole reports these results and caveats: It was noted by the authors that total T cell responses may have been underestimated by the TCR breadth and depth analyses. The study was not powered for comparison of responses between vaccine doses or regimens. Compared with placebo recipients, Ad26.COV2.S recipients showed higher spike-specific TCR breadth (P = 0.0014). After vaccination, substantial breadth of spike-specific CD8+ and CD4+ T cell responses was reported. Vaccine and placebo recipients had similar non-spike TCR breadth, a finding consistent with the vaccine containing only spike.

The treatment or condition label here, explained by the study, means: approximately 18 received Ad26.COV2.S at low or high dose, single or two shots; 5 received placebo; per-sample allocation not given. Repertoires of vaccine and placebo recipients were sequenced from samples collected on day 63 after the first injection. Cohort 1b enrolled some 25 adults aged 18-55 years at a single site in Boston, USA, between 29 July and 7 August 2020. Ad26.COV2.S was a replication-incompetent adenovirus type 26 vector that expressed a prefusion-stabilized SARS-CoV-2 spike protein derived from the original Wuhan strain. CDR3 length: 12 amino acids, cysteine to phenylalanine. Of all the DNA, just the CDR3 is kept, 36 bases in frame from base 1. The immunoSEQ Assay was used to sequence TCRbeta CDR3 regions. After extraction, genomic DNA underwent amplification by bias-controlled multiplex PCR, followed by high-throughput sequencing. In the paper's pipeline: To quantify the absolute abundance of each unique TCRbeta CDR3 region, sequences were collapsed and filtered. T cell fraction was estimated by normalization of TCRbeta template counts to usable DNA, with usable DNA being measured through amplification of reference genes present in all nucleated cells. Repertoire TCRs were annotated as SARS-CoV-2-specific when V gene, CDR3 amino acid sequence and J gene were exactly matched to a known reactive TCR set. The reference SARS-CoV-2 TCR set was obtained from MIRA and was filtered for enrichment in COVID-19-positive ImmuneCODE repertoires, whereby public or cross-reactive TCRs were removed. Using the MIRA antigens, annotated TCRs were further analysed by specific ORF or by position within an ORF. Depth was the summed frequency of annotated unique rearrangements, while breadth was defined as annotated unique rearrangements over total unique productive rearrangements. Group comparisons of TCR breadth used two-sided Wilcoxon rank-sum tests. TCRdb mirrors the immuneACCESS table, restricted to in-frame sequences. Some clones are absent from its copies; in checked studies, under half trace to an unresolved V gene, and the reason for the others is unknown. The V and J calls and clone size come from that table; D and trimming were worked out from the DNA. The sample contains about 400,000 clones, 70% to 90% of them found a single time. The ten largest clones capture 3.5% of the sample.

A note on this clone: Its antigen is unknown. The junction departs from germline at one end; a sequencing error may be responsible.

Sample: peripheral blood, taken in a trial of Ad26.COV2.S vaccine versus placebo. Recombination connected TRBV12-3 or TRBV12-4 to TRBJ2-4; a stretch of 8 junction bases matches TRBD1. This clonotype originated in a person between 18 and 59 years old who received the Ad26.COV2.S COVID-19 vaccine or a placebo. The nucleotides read TGTGCCAGCAATATACCGGGACAGGCCCTCTTCTTC. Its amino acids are CASNIPGQALFF.